The sequence of this T cell receptor (beta chain) was determined in a study of resident and recirculating memory T cells in vitiligo. CDR1 is MDHEN, CDR2 SYDVKM, per germline. Trimming left V 6 bases short and J 9 bases short, with 10 bases between. The CDR3 has 11 amino acids. Produced via immunoSEQ multiplex PCR; TCRdb's table is partial and in-frame only. The sample shows 70,000 to 85,000 clones, approximately 90% of them seen only once. This sequence originates from a male donor with vitiligo. The rearrangement uses TRBV28 and TRBJ2-3, with TRBD2 as a possible D gene (5 bases). The source material was blood. CDR3 region: CASSIRLTQYF. In DNA form, the CDR3 reads TGTGCCAGCAGCATTCGACTAACGCAGTATTTT.